The 16 T cell receptor beta chains below all came from one sample that was sequenced in a study of T cells in women clearing cervical HPV infection. TCRdb's copy holds only in-frame clones and misses some; the assay was immunoSEQ multiplex PCR. The sample table sets out approximately 35,000 clones. Sequencing was done on a sample of blood buffy coat. These receptors were obtained from a woman aged 18 to 69 with a cervical HPV16 infection that either progressed to CIN3+ or cleared (not recorded which).

As for this clone: The sequence runs out 3 residues before the end of the CDR3; the remainder is reconstructed from the germline J gene. J is TRBJ1-5 and V is TRBV20-1; a weak D match, TRBD1 (5 bases). The CDR3 runs to 17 residues. Looked up from germline, CDR1 is DFQATT and CDR2 is SNEGSKA (reference sequence). Trimming cost V 3 bases and J 4 bases, with 22 bases left between them. The CDR3 protein is CSARREGGREGNQPQHF. The sequenced part of the CDR3 DNA is TGCAGTGCTAGGAGAGAAGGCGGCAGGGAAGGGAATCAGCCC.

A word on this clone: Read data end 3 residues before the CDR3 end; the end is taken from the germline J gene. The chain couples TRBV5-1 to TRBJ2-6, with D uncertain. This CDR3 comprises 16 residues. Trimming shortened V by 1 base and J by 0 bases, and 8 bases separated the two germline ends. Looked up from germline, CDR1 is SGHRS and CDR2 is YFSETQ. The sequenced part of the CDR3 DNA is TGCGCCAGCAGCTTGTATTCGGGCTCTGGGGCCAACGTC. Its protein is CASSLYSGSGANV. The complete CDR3 sequence is CASSLYSGSGANVLTF. Variable domain in full (rest from reference TRBV5-1 and TRBJ2-6): KAGVTQTPRYLIKTRGQQVTLSCSPISGHRSVSWYQQTPGQGLQFLFEYFSETQRNKGNFPGRFSGRQFSNSRSEMNVSTLELGDSALYLCASSLYSGSGANVLTFGAGSRLTVL.

The sequenced CDR3 bases are TGTGCCATACCAAGTCGTCCTAGCGGGACCGGGGAG. This gives the protein CAIPSRPSGTGE. The complete CDR3 sequence is CAIPSRPSGTGELFF. The rearrangement links TRBV19 to TRBJ2-2; 8 nucleotides match TRBD2. The read falls 3 residues short of the CDR3 end, and the missing part is taken from the germline J gene. Germline CDR1 is LNHDA and CDR2 is SQIVND (reference sequence). After removal of 10 bases from V and 5 bases from J, the junction contained 12 bases not matched to a gene. There are 15 residues in the CDR3.

Notes on this clone: The sequenced fragment ends 3 residues before the CDR3 boundary, so the rest is inferred from the germline J gene. The V call is TRBV6-4, the J call TRBJ2-1, with 13 bases identical to TRBD2. CDR3 size: 15 residues. V was pared by 6 bases and J by 6 bases, with 5 bases of the junction left unmatched. Germline loops: CDR1 MRHNA, CDR2 SNTAGT. The CDR3 here is CASSVTSGRTNEQFF. The sequenced part of the CDR3 DNA is TGTGCCAGCAGCGTGACTAGCGGGAGGACCAATGAG.

A remark on this clone: Sequencing ends 3 residues short of the CDR3 end; the germline J gene provides the rest. The chain recombines TRBV20-1 with TRBJ2-3, with D unresolved. V was cut by 1 base and J by 2 bases, with 10 bases left in between. Germline-derived CDR1 and CDR2 are DFQATT and SNEGSKA (reference sequence). The CDR3 length is 14 residues. The sequenced part of the CDR3 DNA is TGCAGTGCTAGAGGTATTACTCCCACAGATACG. This codes for CSARGITPTDT. The entire CDR3 reads CSARGITPTDTQYF.

To note about this clone: The CDR3 goes on 3 residues after the read ends, and that part is filled in from the germline J gene. V usage is TRBV20-1 and J usage is TRBJ2-5; 12 nucleotides match TRBD2. CDR1 and CDR2 (germline): DFQATT, SNEGSKA (reference sequence). Trimming at V came to 6 bases and at J to 4 bases, leaving 9 bases not matched to a gene. This CDR3 has 15 amino acids. The part of the CDR3 DNA that was read is TGCAGTGCGAAGGATCGGACTAGCGGGGTAGAGACC. Amino acid sequence: CSAKDRTSGVET. The CDR3 as a whole reads CSAKDRTSGVETQYF.

With respect to this clone: The sequenced fragment ends 3 residues before the CDR3 boundary, so the rest is inferred from the germline J gene. This chain links TRBV19 with TRBJ2-5; D is possibly TRBD1 (5 bases). The CDR3 totals 13 residues. The V end was cut by 1 base, the J end by 4 bases, with 7 bases between. Per the germline V gene, CDR1 is LNHDA and CDR2 is SQIVND (reference sequence). CDR3 sequence: CASSIVTGETQYF. The sequenced CDR3 bases are TGTGCCAGTAGTATAGTCACAGGAGAGACC. Based on the CDR3 plus reference TRBV19 and TRBJ2-5, the full variable domain is DGGITQSPKYLFRKEGQNVTLSCEQNLNHDAMYWYRQDPGQGLRLIYYSQIVNDFQKGDIAEGYSVSREKKESFPLTVTSAQKNPTAFYLCASSIVTGETQYFGPGTRLLVL.

As for this clone: The read ends 3 residues early relative to the CDR3; the germline J gene fills the gap. V is TRBV2 and J is TRBJ1-2; 12 positions agree with TRBD1. CDR3 length: 14 amino acids. CDR1 SNHLY and CDR2 FYNNEI come from the germline V gene. Trimming cost V 3 bases and J 4 bases; bases outside gene matches: 0. Here the CDR3 reads CASSEGQGAYGYTF. The sequenced CDR3 bases are TGTGCCAGCAGTGAGGGACAGGGGGCCTATGGC.

On this clone: Sequencing ends 3 residues short of the CDR3 end; the germline J gene provides the rest. The chain has TRBV20-1 and TRBJ2-3, with D hard to call. Looked up from germline, CDR1 is DFQATT and CDR2 is SNEGSKA (reference sequence). The CDR3 is made up of 15 amino acids. The CDR3 here is CSARHLEILQETQYF. The covered CDR3 bases are TGCAGTGCTAGACACCTCGAGATCTTACAAGAGACG.

As regards this clone: Read coverage stops 3 residues before the CDR3 terminus; the germline J gene supplies the remainder. The sample contains more than one DNA sequence encoding this CDR3. The genes are TRBV5-1 and TRBJ1-1; TRBD1 aligns across 7 bases. Germline loops: CDR1 SGHRS, CDR2 YFSETQ. J gave up 3 bases and V 0 bases, and 8 bases lay outside the gene matches. This CDR3 has 16 amino acids. CDR3 bases read: TGCGCCAGCAGCTTGGGACAGGGCATGATGCACACTGAA. Encoded protein: CASSLGQGMMHTE. The whole CDR3 sequence reads CASSLGQGMMHTEAFF.

A word on this clone: The CDR3 end falls 3 residues outside the read, so it is completed with the germline J gene. The gene calls are TRBV19 and TRBJ1-2; TRBD1 matches 9 bases. Germline loops: CDR1 LNHDA, CDR2 SQIVND (reference sequence). This CDR3 comprises 13 residues. V dropped 3 bases and J dropped 5; count of bases not matched to a gene: 1. Partial CDR3 DNA: TGTGCCAGTAGTATTGGACAGGGGTATGGC. It specifies CASSIGQGYG. The whole CDR3 region reads CASSIGQGYGYTF.

As concerns this clone: The read is 3 residues too short to cover the CDR3 end, so that end is filled in from the germline J gene. The chain combines TRBV5-6 with TRBJ2-2; no clear D gene. Trimming left V 2 bases short and J 1 base short, with 9 bases between. The CDR3 is made up of 15 amino acids. CDR1 is SGHDT and CDR2 is YYEEEE in the germline V gene. The CDR3: CASSLNTVNTGELFF. Incomplete CDR3 DNA: TGTGCCAGCAGCTTAAACACCGTGAACACCGGGGAG.

A remark on this clone: The read finishes 3 residues shy of the CDR3 end, and the germline J gene is used to complete it. The chain links TRBV19 to TRBJ1-1; D uncertain. The CDR3 consists of 14 residues. Germline V lookup: CDR1 LNHDA, CDR2 SQIVND (reference sequence). V was cut by 5 bases and J by 2 bases, with 12 bases left in between. CDR3 DNA, as far as it was read: TGTGCCAGTAGTCGTTCCTCCCCCAACACTGAA. It specifies CASSRSSPNTE. The complete CDR3 sequence is CASSRSSPNTEAFF. Filled out from reference TRBV19 and TRBJ1-1, the complete variable domain reads DGGITQSPKYLFRKEGQNVTLSCEQNLNHDAMYWYRQDPGQGLRLIYYSQIVNDFQKGDIAEGYSVSREKKESFPLTVTSAQKNPTAFYLCASSRSSPNTEAFFGQGTRLTVV.

About this clone: The read terminates 3 residues ahead of where the CDR3 ends, so the germline J gene completes it. V usage is TRBV7-8 and J usage is TRBJ2-7; tentatively, D is TRBD2 (5 bases). Per germline, CDR1 SGHVS and CDR2 FQNEAQ. Trimming stripped 0 bases from V and 2 bases from J, with 5 bases between. This CDR3 spans 13 amino acids. CDR3 DNA (partial): TGTGCCAGCAGCTTAGCCGGGGCCTACGAG. Protein product: CASSLAGAYE. The entire CDR3 protein is CASSLAGAYEQYF.

Worth noting for this clone: Read data end 3 residues before the CDR3 end; the end is taken from the germline J gene. The chain recombines TRBV30 with TRBJ2-2, with D possibly TRBD1 on 5 matching bases. There are 16 residues in the CDR3. The germline V gene has CDR1 GTSNPN and CDR2 SVGIG (reference sequence). CDR3 DNA (partial): TGTGCCTGGAGTGGCATAACAAGGGGAACTAATGAAAAG. Residues: CAWSGITRGTNEK. The CDR3 in full is CAWSGITRGTNEKLFF. The variable domain in full, completed from reference TRBV30 and TRBJ2-2, reads SQTIHQWPATLVQPVGSPLSLECTVEGTSNPNLYWYRQAAGRGLQLLFYSVGIGQISSEVPQNLSASRPQDRQFILSSKKLLLSDSGFYLCAWSGITRGTNEKLFFGEGSRLTVL.

Comments on this clone: The read falls 3 residues short of the CDR3 end, and the missing part is taken from the germline J gene. The chain employs TRBV20-1 and TRBJ2-1, with a weak D call TRBD2 (6 bases). The CDR3 covers 14 residues. Trimming removed 4 bases from V and 9 bases from J, with 19 bases in between. CDR1 is DFQATT, CDR2 SNEGSKA, per germline (reference sequence). The CDR3 bases that were read are TGCAGTGCTAAAGAGGGACTCCTTCGTGCTGAG. Protein sequence: CSAKEGLLRAE. The whole CDR3 protein is CSAKEGLLRAEQFF.